This T cell receptor (beta chain) is from a study of shared clonotypes between healthy human individuals. Germline CDR1 reads MNHEY; CDR2 reads SVGAGI. The CDR3 has 14 amino acids. Trimming shortened V by 2 bases and J by 2 bases, and 9 bases separated the two germline ends. Assay used: immunoSEQ multiplex PCR; TCRdb lists only in-frame clones, some missing. In the table there are about 2.4 million clones, 93% of which are singletons. The TCR sequence derives from a man between 18 and 35 years old in good health. Some clones in this sample may be carry-over from other donors' samples. Sequencing was carried out using naive CD4+ T cells from PBMCs. Subset indicated: CD45RA+ positively selected. The chain is built from TRBV6-5 and TRBJ1-2, with D possibly matching TRBD1 (6 bases). The CDR3 DNA is TGTGCCAGCAGTTACCGACAGGAGAACTATGGCTACACCTTC. Translation gives CASSYRQENYGYTF.